This record concerns one TCR beta chain sequence. The method was immunoSEQ multiplex PCR; TCRdb's version includes in-frame clones alone and lacks a portion of them. The sample lists 85,000 to 100,000 clones, roughly 80% occurring once. The sample belongs to a study of blood T cell repertoires in COVID-19. As for the study in general: Some COVID-19 samples were acute and others convalescent; all came from the United States, Italy and Spain.

V lost 4 bases and J lost 3, with 9 bases in between. This CDR3 is built from 12 residues. Germline CDR1 and CDR2: SQVTM and ANQGSEA. This sequence joins TRBV29-1 and TRBJ1-2; D possibly corresponds to TRBD1 (5 bases). The origin of this receptor is a woman between 55 and 75 years old with acute or convalescent COVID-19. The sequencing input was peripheral blood. CDR3 sequence reads: CSVGSGDYGYTF. The CDR3 DNA sequence: TGCAGCGTTGGATCGGGGGACTATGGCTACACCTTC.